The 27 T cell receptor beta chains listed next were all sequenced from one sample in a study of blood T cells in healthy people across ages. With a J-beta primer mix and a sample-barcoded 5' primer, a second PCR ran about 7 to 11 cycles. MiXCR, run by TCRdb on the 5' RACE reads, gives a single entry per CDR3 protein. The sample yields around 710,000 distinct CDR3 sequences, around 40% seen once. Sequenced sample: blood. These receptors all stem from a woman aged 55-69 years in good health.

This clonotype was seen ten or more times. V is TRBV20-1 and J is TRBJ2-1; the D gene is possibly TRBD1 (6 bases). V lost 1 base and J lost 0, with 10 bases in between. The CDR3 covers 15 residues. Germline assignment: CDR1 DFQATT and CDR2 SNEGSKA (reference sequence). The chain's CDR3 is CSARGGTSSYNEQFF. The CDR3 DNA reads as TGCAGTGCTAGAGGAGGGACAAGCTCCTACAATGAGCAGTTCTTC.

Remarks on this clonotype: The junction does not match germline at one end; this may be a read error. The CDR3: CASSSTTTYGQYF. The CDR3 coding sequence is TGTGCCAGCAGCTCTACGACTACTTACGGGCAGTACTTC. V and J are TRBV9 and TRBJ2-7; tentative D call: TRBD2 (5 bases). From germline, CDR1 is SGDLS and CDR2 YYNGEE. This CDR3 spans 13 amino acids.

The DNA of the CDR3 is TGTGCCAGCTCACCACGAGCGCTGGGCTACGAGCAGTACTTC. It encodes CASSPRALGYEQYF. The chain employs TRBV18 and TRBJ2-4; no firm D call. The J call may be wrong; the DNA end is better matched by TRBJ2-7. The germline CDR1 and CDR2 sequences are KGHSH and LQKENI. This CDR3 is 14 amino acids long.

This clonotype was counted ten times or more. The CDR3 DNA reads TGCAGCGTTGACGAGCGCCCGTTCTATGAGCAGTTCTTC. Amino acid sequence: CSVDERPFYEQFF. This chain joins TRBV29-1 and TRBJ2-1; no clear D. The ends were cut back, 3 bases at V and 8 bases at J, with 14 bases in the middle. The CDR3 is 13 amino acids. Germline V lookup: CDR1 SQVTM, CDR2 ANQGSEA.

This clonotype was observed at least ten times. The chain uses TRBV7-2 and TRBJ2-7, with TRBD2 matching 14 bases. CDR3 length: 16 amino acids. Trimming removed 1 base from V and 4 bases from J; junction bases left unmatched: 3. The germline gives CDR1 SGHTA, CDR2 FQGNSA. CDR3 residues: CASSLGTSGGRYEQYF. CDR3 bases: TGTGCCAGCAGCTTAGGGACTAGCGGGGGGAGGTACGAGCAGTACTTC.

The V and J genes are TRBV7-2 and TRBJ2-7; TRBD1 matches at 10 bases. The DNA matches TRBJ2-5 better at its end, which makes the J call doubtful. Looked up from germline, CDR1 is SGHTA and CDR2 is FQGNSA. CDR3 length: 15 residues. This chain's CDR3 is CASRNDRGRQETQYF. CDR3 bases: TGTGCCAGCAGGAATGACAGGGGGCGGCAAGAGACCCAGTACTTC.

This clonotype was seen only a few times. This chain connects TRBV24-1 to TRBJ2-2; D remains unclear. Per the germline V gene, CDR1 is KGHDR and CDR2 is SFDVKD. The CDR3 sequence is 11 residues long. The ends were cut back, 9 bases at V and 5 bases at J, with 6 bases in the middle. CDR3 protein: CATQNTGELFF. Here the CDR3 DNA reads TGTGCCACCCAAAATACCGGGGAGCTGTTTTTT.

The chain carries TRBV7-9 and TRBJ2-5; D is possibly TRBD2 (6 bases). Germline V gene sequence: CDR1 SEHNR, CDR2 FQNEAQ (reference sequence). V was cut by 5 bases and J by 0 bases, with 16 bases left in between. The length of the CDR3 is 16 residues. The CDR3 DNA reads TGTGCCAGCAGCGCCCCGGGACTTCTGTACCAAGAGACCCAGTACTTC. Translating it yields CASSAPGLLYQETQYF.

The J gene is TRBJ1-6, the V gene TRBV6-6; D is unresolved. Germline values: CDR1 MNHNY, CDR2 SVGAGI (reference sequence). The germline V and J ends were trimmed by 8 bases and 7 bases, with 15 bases remaining between them. The CDR3 is 14 amino acids. This CDR3 is CASVADGSNSPLHF. The CDR3 region has the DNA TGTGCCAGCGTCGCCGACGGATCCAATTCACCCCTCCACTTT.

This clonotype turned up a few times. The rearrangement joins TRBV20-1 to TRBJ2-3; TRBD2 matches at 9 bases. The CDR3 has 17 amino acids. V lost 3 bases to trimming and J lost 2 bases; unmatched junction nucleotides: 12. Per the germline V gene, CDR1 is DFQATT and CDR2 is SNEGSKA (reference sequence). The CDR3 here is CSASAPPAGGTTDTQYF. Here the CDR3 DNA reads TGCAGTGCTAGTGCCCCCCCTGCGGGGGGGACCACAGATACGCAGTATTTT.

The chain recombines TRBV20-1 with TRBJ2-1, with 8 bases aligning to TRBD2. The trim removed 7 bases at V and 4 bases at J, leaving 9 bases unmatched. The germline CDR1 and CDR2 sequences are DFQATT and SNEGSKA (reference sequence). The CDR3 is 14 amino acids. The CDR3 region has the DNA TGCAGTGTTCTCAGGTCTAGCGGGTACAATGAGCAGTTCTTC. Protein: CSVLRSSGYNEQFF.

Remarks on this clonotype: The junction shows a germline mismatch at one end, possibly a read error. The V gene is TRBV27, the J gene TRBJ2-3, with 11 bases aligning to TRBD2. Germline lookup yields CDR1 MNHEY and CDR2 SMNVEV (reference sequence). There are 15 residues in the CDR3. The CDR3 sequence: CTSSLLAGGTDTQYF. The CDR3 DNA is TGTACCAGCAGTTTACTAGCGGGGGGCACAGATACGCAGTATTTT.

As regards this clonotype: Germline is not matched at one junction end, which may reflect a read error. The J gene is TRBJ1-5, the V gene TRBV28; the match to TRBD1 covers 9 bases. The germline CDR1 and CDR2 sequences are MDHEN and SYDVKM. The CDR3 length is 13 residues. In nucleotides, the CDR3 is TGTGCCAGCACGGGACAGGGATTCCAGCTCCAGCATTTT. It is translated as CASTGQGFQLQHF. The whole variable domain, filled in from reference TRBV28 and TRBJ1-5, reads DVKVTQSSRYLVKRTGEKVFLECVQDMDHENMFWYRQDPGLGLRLIYFSYDVKMKEKGDIPEGYSVSREKKERFSLILESASTNQTSMYLCASTGQGFQLQHFGDGTRLSIL.

In its sample, this clonotype was seen a few times. The chain links TRBV5-8 to TRBJ2-7, with 10 bases identical to TRBD1. Unmatched junction bases numbered 4, after V lost 4 bases and J lost 0 bases. CDR3 length: 15 residues. The germline CDR1 and CDR2 sequences are SGHTS and YDEGEE. CDR3 bases: TGTGCCAGCAGCGACGGACAGGGGGGCTCCTACGAGCAGTACTTC. Protein: CASSDGQGGSYEQYF.

This chain links TRBV29-1 with TRBJ1-2; a possible D gene is TRBD1 (6 bases). V was shortened by 0 bases and J by 8 bases, with 13 bases between the two germline ends. The CDR3 consists of 13 residues. Germline loops: CDR1 SQVTM, CDR2 ANQGSEA. The chain's CDR3 is CSVEEGASGGYTF. The CDR3 coding sequence is TGCAGCGTTGAAGAGGGGGCATCTGGCGGCTACACCTTC.

The chain recombines TRBV7-9 with TRBJ2-1; D is perhaps TRBD2 (7 bases). The CDR3 loop spans 16 amino acids. V shed 0 bases and J shed 9 bases, with 18 bases lying between them. Germline V CDR1 and CDR2: SEHNR, FQNEAQ (reference sequence). CDR3 bases: TGTGCCAGCAGCTTAGCGGGGGGGCCCCTCGGAGGTGAGCAGTTCTTC. Translating gives CASSLAGGPLGGEQFF.

Here the CDR3 DNA reads TGCAGTGCTAGCCTGTCGAGCGGGGGGACCTACGAGCAGTACTTC. Its translation is CSASLSSGGTYEQYF. The chain employs TRBV20-1 and TRBJ2-7; 9 bases are shared with TRBD2. The CDR3 runs to 15 residues. J lost 2 bases, V lost 3 bases, and 8 bases had no gene match. Germline values: CDR1 DFQATT, CDR2 SNEGSKA (reference sequence).

The rearrangement links TRBV6-1 to TRBJ1-4; 7 nucleotides agree with TRBD1. CDR3 length: 14 amino acids. The germline gives CDR1 MNHNS, CDR2 SASEGT. The J segment lost 6 bases and the V segment lost 5 bases, leaving 6 bases of the junction unmatched. The CDR3 DNA reads TGTGCCAGCAGTCGAGGGGGCTCGGATGAAAAACTGTTTTTT. Translating it yields CASSRGGSDEKLFF.

The chain uses TRBV29-1 and TRBJ1-5, with D tentatively TRBD1 (5 bases). The CDR3 is 14 residues long. Germline CDR1 reads SQVTM; CDR2 reads ANQGSEA. Trimming stripped 4 bases from V and 1 base from J, with 11 bases between. In DNA, the CDR3 is TGCAGCGTTGGTCAGGGAGGAAGCAATCAGCCCCAGCATTTT. Translating it yields CSVGQGGSNQPQHF. The full variable domain, with the rest looked up from reference TRBV29-1 and TRBJ1-5, is SAVISQKPSRDICQRGTSLTIQCQVDSQVTMMFWYRQQPGQSLTLIATANQGSEATYESGFVIDKFPISRPNLTFSTLTVSNMSPEDSSIYLCSVGQGGSNQPQHFGDGTRLSIL.

This clonotype was seen only a few times. The V gene is TRBV30, the J gene TRBJ2-1, with D uncertain. Trimming took 3 bases from V and 6 from J, leaving 6 bases between them. The germline gives CDR1 GTSNPN, CDR2 SVGIG (reference sequence). The CDR3 is 11 amino acids. CDR3 residues: CAWRRFNEQFF. The DNA for the CDR3 is TGTGCCTGGAGGCGATTCAATGAGCAGTTCTTC.

There are a few counts of this clonotype. The V gene is TRBV25-1, the J gene TRBJ2-5, with a tentative D call TRBD1 (6 bases). From germline, CDR1 is MGHDK and CDR2 SYGVNS. This CDR3 contains 16 residues. The V end lost 4 bases, the J end lost 2 bases, and 17 bases lay between the germline ends. The CDR3, as DNA: TGTGCCAGCAGTGCCGCGCCCGGACAGCTACAAGAGACCCAGTACTTC. This sequence encodes CASSAAPGQLQETQYF.

This clonotype was found once. The chain couples TRBV12-3 or TRBV12-4 to TRBJ2-1, with D unresolved. The CDR3 is made up of 13 amino acids. V was clipped by 3 bases and J by 8 bases, with 11 bases between them. In DNA form, the CDR3 reads TGTGCCAGCAGTTTGTCGATGTCTTATGAGCAGTTCTTC. This encodes CASSLSMSYEQFF.

This clonotype has more than one count but fewer than ten. The gene calls are TRBV3-1 and TRBJ2-1; no clear D. The CDR3 runs to 14 residues. V gave up 1 base and J gave up 3 bases, with 7 bases separating them. Germline assignment: CDR1 LGHDT and CDR2 YNNKEL (reference sequence). CDR3 nucleotide sequence: TGTGCCAGCAGCCAAGGGTCGCGCTACAATGAGCAGTTCTTC. It yields the protein CASSQGSRYNEQFF.

This clonotype was seen more than once but under ten times. V gene TRBV6-2 or TRBV6-3 combines with J gene TRBJ1-4; D call uncertain. The CDR3 consists of 13 residues. Germline lookup yields CDR1 MNHEY and CDR2 SVGEGT. V was clipped by 0 bases and J by 7 bases, with 6 bases between them. The CDR3 sequence: CASSYSDGEKLFF. The CDR3 DNA reads as TGTGCCAGCAGTTACTCGGACGGTGAAAAACTGTTTTTT.

There are a few counts of this clonotype. J is TRBJ1-5 and V is TRBV6-6; 9 nucleotides align to TRBD1. The CDR3 has 16 residues. The germline V gene has CDR1 MNHNY and CDR2 SVGAGI (reference sequence). V lost 4 bases and J lost 5; bases outside the gene matches: 9. CDR3 amino acids: CASSSPTGQGYQPQHF. The CDR3 nucleotides are TGTGCCAGCAGTTCCCCAACGGGACAGGGCTATCAGCCCCAGCATTTT.

This sequence joins TRBV18 and TRBJ2-3; 8 bases are shared with TRBD2. The CDR3 loop spans 16 amino acids. The V segment lost 3 bases and the J segment 4 bases; nucleotides outside the gene matches: 9. The germline CDR1 and CDR2 sequences are KGHSH and LQKENI. DNA for the CDR3: TGTGCCAGCTCACCCATGCCGGGACTAGTTCCAGATACGCAGTATTTT. Translated: CASSPMPGLVPDTQYF.

In this sample, this clonotype turned up a few times. V and J are TRBV7-3 and TRBJ1-6; no firm D call. The CDR3 is 12 amino acids. The V end lost 7 bases, the J end lost 14 bases, and 15 bases lay between the germline ends. Germline V gives CDR1 SGHTA, CDR2 FQGTGA. As DNA, the CDR3 is TGTGCCAGCACCCCAATCGTGGGAACCCTCCACTTT. It specifies CASTPIVGTLHF.